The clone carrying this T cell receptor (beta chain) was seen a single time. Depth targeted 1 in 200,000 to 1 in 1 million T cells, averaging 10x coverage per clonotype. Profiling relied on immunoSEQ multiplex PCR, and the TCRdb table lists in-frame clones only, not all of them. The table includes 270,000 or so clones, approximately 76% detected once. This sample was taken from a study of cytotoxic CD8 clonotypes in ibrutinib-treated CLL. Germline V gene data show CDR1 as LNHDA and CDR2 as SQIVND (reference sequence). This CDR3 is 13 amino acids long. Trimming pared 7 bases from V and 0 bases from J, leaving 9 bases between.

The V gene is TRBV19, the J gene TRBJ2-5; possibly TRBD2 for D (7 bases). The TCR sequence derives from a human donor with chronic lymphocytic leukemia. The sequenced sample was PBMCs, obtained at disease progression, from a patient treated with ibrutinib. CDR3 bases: TGTGCCAGTAAGGGGGGGAACCAAGAGACCCAGTACTTC. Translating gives CASKGGNQETQYF.